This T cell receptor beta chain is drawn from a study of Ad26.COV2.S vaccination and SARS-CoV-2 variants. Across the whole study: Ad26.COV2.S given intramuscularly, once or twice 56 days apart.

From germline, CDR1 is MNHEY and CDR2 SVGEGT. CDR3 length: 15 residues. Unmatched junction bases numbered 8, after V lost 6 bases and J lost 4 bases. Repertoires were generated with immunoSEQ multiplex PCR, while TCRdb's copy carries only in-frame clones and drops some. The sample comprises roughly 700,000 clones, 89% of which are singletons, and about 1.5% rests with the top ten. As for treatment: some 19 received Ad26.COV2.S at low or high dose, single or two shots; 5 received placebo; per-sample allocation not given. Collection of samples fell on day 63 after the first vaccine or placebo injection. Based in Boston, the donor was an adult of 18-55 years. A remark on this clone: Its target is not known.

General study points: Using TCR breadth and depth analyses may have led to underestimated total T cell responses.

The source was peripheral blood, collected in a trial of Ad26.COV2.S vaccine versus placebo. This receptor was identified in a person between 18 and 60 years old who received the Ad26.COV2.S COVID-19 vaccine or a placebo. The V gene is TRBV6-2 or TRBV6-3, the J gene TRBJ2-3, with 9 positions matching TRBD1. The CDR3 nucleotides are TGTGCCAGCAGCAGCCGGGACAGGGCGGCAGATACGCAGTATTTT. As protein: CASSSRDRAADTQYF.